The T cell receptor (beta chain) under discussion was sequenced for a study of cytomegalovirus exposure and HLA in healthy donors. Study conclusions and caveats: In a later analysis, an Asian-associated ancestry cluster reportedly showed fewer N-insertions than the roughly 650-donor mean.

The PCR contained 60 Vbeta and 13 Jbeta primers. Generated by immunoSEQ multiplex PCR, the TCRdb table keeps only in-frame clones and is missing some. The sample records approximately 160,000 clones, 65% to 85% being singletons. As for this clone: Its matching antigen is unknown.

After removal of 5 bases from V and 3 bases from J, the junction contained 4 bases not matched to a gene. This CDR3 has 14 amino acids. From germline, CDR1 is LNHDA and CDR2 SQIVND (reference sequence). This chain links TRBV19 with TRBJ1-5, with 7 bases that match TRBD1. The clonotype originates from a woman in her 50s in good health and CMV-seropositive. The sequenced sample consisted of PBMCs. This CDR3 is CASSEQGPNQPQHF. The DNA of the CDR3 is TGTGCCAGTAGTGAACAGGGGCCCAATCAGCCCCAGCATTTT.